This T cell receptor beta chain is drawn from a study of radiotherapy plus CTLA-4 blockade in lung cancer. Study information: Objective responses occurred in 15% to 20% of patients; about 34% had disease control.

As for this clone: Its antigen is unknown.

Clones were read by immunoSEQ multiplex PCR, and TCRdb kept only the in-frame ones, dropping some. The table shows around 40,000 clones, with around 85% occurring only once. Study-level findings and limits: Blood saw expansion of tumor-derived TCR clones after radiotherapy plus ipilimumab. Alongside interferon-beta, early blood T cell clone dynamics were reportedly the best predictor of response.

Germline-derived CDR1 and CDR2 are GTSNPN and SVGIG (reference sequence). The CDR3 length is 11 residues. V was cut by 4 bases and J by 4 bases, with 5 bases left in between. The TCR originated in a human donor with non-small cell lung cancer who had stable disease on radiotherapy plus ipilimumab. This specimen was peripheral blood, taken from a patient treated with radiotherapy plus ipilimumab. The rearrangement links TRBV30 to TRBJ2-1; D is uncertain. CDR3 DNA: TGTGCCTGGATTCCATACAATGAGCAGTTCTTC. Translated: CAWIPYNEQFF.